The sequence of this T cell receptor beta chain was determined in a study of regulatory T cells in long-lasting Graves disease. This sample's time point: newly diagnosed GD, antithyroid drugs for less than 3 months. PBMCs provided the RNA from which the TCR library was made. Whole-study results and caveats: Persistent Graves' patients had lower TCR diversity than newly diagnosed ones.

HTBI primers from iRepertoire and Arm-PCR of CDR3 regions yielded the TCR beta libraries. TCRdb re-analysed the multiplex PCR reads in MiXCR, keeping a single row per CDR3 protein. This sample has fewer than 500,000 distinct CDR3 sequences; about 17% occur once, and the top ten carry 9.5% to 15%. Looked up from germline, CDR1 is SNHLY and CDR2 is FYNNEI. Germline trimming cut 6 bases from V and 3 bases from J; bases unmatched to any gene: 13. The CDR3 extends over 16 amino acids. Many counts were recorded for this clonotype. Its cognate antigen is unknown. These data were also reused for a study on T cells in Graves' hyperthyroidism and ophthalmopathy. That paper states: Carried out on the TCR CDR3, a first-round RT-PCR used the HTBI primer set.

The clonotype comes from a man in his forties with Graves disease. J is TRBJ2-7 and V is TRBV2; 8 nucleotides agree with TRBD2. Sample: peripheral blood mononuclear cells (PBMCs), taken at new diagnosis, from a patient treated with antithyroid drugs. CDR3 in amino acids: CASRDPLTSAFYEQYF. Written as DNA, the CDR3 is TGTGCCAGCAGAGATCCTCTGACTAGCGCTTTCTACGAGCAGTACTTC.